This is a list of T cell receptor beta chains from one sample in a study of cytomegalovirus exposure and HLA in healthy donors. Generated by immunoSEQ multiplex PCR, the TCRdb table keeps only in-frame clones and is missing some. The table includes over 130,000 clones, roughly 72% detected once. The material sequenced was PBMCs. These receptors were taken from a man aged 35 to 55 in good health and CMV-seronegative. The conserved cysteine and the conserved F or W are not part of the CDR3 here.

V gene	J gene	CDR3 protein
TRBV19	TRBJ2-3	ASSLERGRDTQY
TRBV11-2	TRBJ1-2	ASSLVPETYGYT
TRBV19	TRBJ2-3	ASRVSGFTDTQY
TRBV7-6	TRBJ1-3	ASSLVRGATSGNTIY
TRBV5-1	TRBJ2-7	ASSFSGTTYEQY
TRBV5-4	TRBJ1-6	ASSPGHDYNSPLH
TRBV5-1	TRBJ2-3	ASSRDRELGTQY
TRBV5-1	TRBJ2-3	ASSLETRSTDTQY
TRBV2	TRBJ2-2	ARRTENTGELF
TRBV7-9	TRBJ1-2	ASSLAPNSLDGYT
TRBV7-2	TRBJ1-5	ASSLGVTAGQPQH
TRBV7-8	TRBJ2-7	ASSLVVTSGSGPSYEQY
TRBV19	TRBJ1-1	ASSISTAGTEAF
TRBV2	TRBJ2-7	ASSEDRSLMQY
TRBV5-1	TRBJ2-1	ASSEGGGFYNEQF
TRBV7-9	TRBJ2-3	ASSLARGGRTDTQY
TRBV5-1	TRBJ1-5	ASSSGISNQPQH
TRBV6-5	TRBJ2-7	ASSYTGTSGGYEQY
TRBV11-2	TRBJ1-6	ASSWMAPGGNSPLH
TRBV18	TRBJ1-4	ASSPPPGNEKLF
TRBV4-3	TRBJ1-4	ASSQGFRGDEKLF
TRBV29-1	TRBJ2-7	SVGTNGGYEQY
TRBV4-1	TRBJ2-1	ASSQSPGLAVTYNEQF
TRBV13	TRBJ2-5	ASSDLAGDGTQY
TRBV7-9	TRBJ2-7	ASSSLGQTSYEQY
TRBV6-1	TRBJ2-3	ASSEGTGRGTDTQY
TRBV7-8	TRBJ2-7	ASSLPGWGEQY
TRBV30	TRBJ2-7	AWSPAGTEQY
TRBV7-2	TRBJ2-5	ASSNPLGTQETQY
TRBV4-1	TRBJ1-4	ASSLLTGTVNEKLF
TRBV27	TRBJ2-7	ASGTGSYEQY
TRBV5-4	TRBJ2-7	ASSSTGGVEQY
TRBV7-2	TRBJ2-6	ASSLVHLVGANVLT
TRBV6-6	TRBJ1-5	ASSHKDRTNQPQH
TRBV28	TRBJ2-3	ASSIDLAGADTQY
TRBV6-6	TRBJ2-7	ASSNGQTFPYEQY
TRBV5-1	TRBJ2-3	ASSLDSGIGADTQY
TRBV7-9	TRBJ2-7	ASSPPRVESYEQY
TRBV2	TRBJ2-2	ASSANTGELF
TRBV5-4	TRBJ2-1	ASQSGGTSYNEQF
TRBV10-1	TRBJ2-3	ASSEGSFRQY
TRBV4-1	TRBJ2-3	ASSQGARPSPTVSDTQY
TRBV27	TRBJ2-7	ASSFAGKRYEQY
TRBV7-9	TRBJ2-1	ASSPQGVNYNEQF
TRBV5-6	TRBJ2-2	ASSLVTGTGELF
TRBV14	TRBJ1-1	ASSQVTTGEAF
TRBV21-1	TRBJ2-4	ASGIRDSPPGVAKNIQY
TRBV28	TRBJ1-4	ASSLVGAVYEKLF
TRBV21-1	TRBJ2-3	ASSQLLAGSSTDTQY
TRBV5-4	TRBJ2-7	ASSLGQGAYEQY
TRBV7-9	TRBJ2-3	ASSQGTAYGDTQY
TRBV7-8	TRBJ2-3	ASSLGAVGGGTDTQY
TRBV6-1	TRBJ2-3	ASSVRQGSLSTDTQY
TRBV30	TRBJ2-5	AWSVSSETQY
TRBV2	TRBJ1-5	ASSGTGLAGNQPQH
TRBV15	TRBJ2-5	ATSRETPQETQY
TRBV27	TRBJ2-2	ASSLGLAGGFTGELF
TRBV6-5	TRBJ1-2	ASSYEGGYGYT